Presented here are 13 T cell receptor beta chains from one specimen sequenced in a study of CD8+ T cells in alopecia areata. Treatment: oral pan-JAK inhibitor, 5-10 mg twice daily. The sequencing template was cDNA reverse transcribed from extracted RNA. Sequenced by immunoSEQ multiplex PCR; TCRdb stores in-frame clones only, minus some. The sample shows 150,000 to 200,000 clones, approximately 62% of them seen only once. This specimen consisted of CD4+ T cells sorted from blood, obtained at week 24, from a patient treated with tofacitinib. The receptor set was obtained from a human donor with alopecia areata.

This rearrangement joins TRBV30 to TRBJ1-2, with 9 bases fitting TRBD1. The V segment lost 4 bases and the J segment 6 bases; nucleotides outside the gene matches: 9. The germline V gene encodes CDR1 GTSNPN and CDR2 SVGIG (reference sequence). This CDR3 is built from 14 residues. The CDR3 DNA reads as TGTGCCTGGAACCTGAGACAGGGGGGGAATGGCTACACCTTC. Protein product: CAWNLRQGGNGYTF.

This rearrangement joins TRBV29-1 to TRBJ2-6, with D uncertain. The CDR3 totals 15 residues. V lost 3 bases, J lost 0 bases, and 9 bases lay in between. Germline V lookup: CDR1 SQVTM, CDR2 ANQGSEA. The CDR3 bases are TGCAGCGTTGAGTCAGGCTCCTCTGGGGCCAACGTCCTGACTTTC. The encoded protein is CSVESGSSGANVLTF.

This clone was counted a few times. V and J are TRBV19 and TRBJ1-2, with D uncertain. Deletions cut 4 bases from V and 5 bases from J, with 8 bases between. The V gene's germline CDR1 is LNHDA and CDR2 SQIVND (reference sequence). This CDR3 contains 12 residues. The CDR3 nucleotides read TGTGCCAGTAGTAAACAGACTTATGGCTACACCTTC. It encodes CASSKQTYGYTF. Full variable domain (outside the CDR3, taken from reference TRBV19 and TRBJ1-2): DGGITQSPKYLFRKEGQNVTLSCEQNLNHDAMYWYRQDPGQGLRLIYYSQIVNDFQKGDIAEGYSVSREKKESFPLTVTSAQKNPTAFYLCASSKQTYGYTFGSGTRLTVV.

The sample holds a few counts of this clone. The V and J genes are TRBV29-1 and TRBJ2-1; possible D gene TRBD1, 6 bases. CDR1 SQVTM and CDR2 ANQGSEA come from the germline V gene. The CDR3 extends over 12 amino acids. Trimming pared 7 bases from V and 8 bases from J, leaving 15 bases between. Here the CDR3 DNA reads TGCAGCGGTGCAGGGGCCCTGGATGAGCAGTTCTTC. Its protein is CSGAGALDEQFF.

The CDR3 DNA reads TGCAGCGTTGTGGGGACAGGGGGCACTGAAGCTTTCTTT. Residues: CSVVGTGGTEAFF. The chain couples TRBV29-1 to TRBJ1-1; 11 bases line up with TRBD1. The J segment lost 4 bases and the V segment lost 4 bases, leaving 2 bases of the junction unmatched. Germline V CDR1 and CDR2: SQVTM, ANQGSEA. The length of the CDR3 is 13 residues.

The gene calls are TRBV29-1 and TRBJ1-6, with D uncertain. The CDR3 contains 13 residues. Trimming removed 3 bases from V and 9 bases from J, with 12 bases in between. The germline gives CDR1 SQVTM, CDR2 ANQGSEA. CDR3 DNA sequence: TGCAGCGTTGAGCAGGAACGGGGTTCACCCCTCCACTTT. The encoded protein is CSVEQERGSPLHF.

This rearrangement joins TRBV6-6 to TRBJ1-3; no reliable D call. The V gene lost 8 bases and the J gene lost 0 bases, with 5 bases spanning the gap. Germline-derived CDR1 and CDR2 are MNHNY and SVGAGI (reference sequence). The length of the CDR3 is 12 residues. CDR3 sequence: CASGDSGNTIYF. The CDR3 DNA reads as TGTGCCAGCGGGGACTCTGGAAACACCATATATTTT.

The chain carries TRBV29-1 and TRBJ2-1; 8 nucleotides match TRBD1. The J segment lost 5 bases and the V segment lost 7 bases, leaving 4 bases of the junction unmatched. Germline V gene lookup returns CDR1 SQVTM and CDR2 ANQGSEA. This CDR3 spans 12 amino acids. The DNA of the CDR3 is TGCAGCGCAGGGACAGGAGACAATGAGCAGTTCTTC. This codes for CSAGTGDNEQFF.

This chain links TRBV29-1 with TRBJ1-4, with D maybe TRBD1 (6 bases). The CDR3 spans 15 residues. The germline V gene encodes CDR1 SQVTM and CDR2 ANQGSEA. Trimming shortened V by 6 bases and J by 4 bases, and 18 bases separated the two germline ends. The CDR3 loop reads CSVGGTGSGNEKLFF. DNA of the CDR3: TGCAGCGTGGGGGGAACAGGGTCGGGTAATGAAAAACTGTTTTTT. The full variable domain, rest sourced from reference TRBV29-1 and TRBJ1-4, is SAVISQKPSRDICQRGTSLTIQCQVDSQVTMMFWYRQQPGQSLTLIATANQGSEATYESGFVIDKFPISRPNLTFSTLTVSNMSPEDSSIYLCSVGGTGSGNEKLFFGSGTQLSVL.

This CDR3 reads CASSGRVPSTDTQYF. DNA of the CDR3: TGTGCCAGCAGTGGCAGGGTGCCTAGCACAGATACGCAGTATTTT. V is TRBV2 and J is TRBJ2-3; maybe TRBD1 (5 bases). CDR1 is SNHLY and CDR2 is FYNNEI in the germline V gene. This CDR3 spans 15 amino acids. Trimming shortened V by 4 bases and J by 0 bases, and 11 bases separated the two germline ends.

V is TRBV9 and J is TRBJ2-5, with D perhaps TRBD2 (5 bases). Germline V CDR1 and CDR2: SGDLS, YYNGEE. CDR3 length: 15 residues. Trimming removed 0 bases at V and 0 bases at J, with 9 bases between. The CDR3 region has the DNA TGTGCCAGCAGCGTAGGAGGGATCTACCAAGAGACCCAGTACTTC. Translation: CASSVGGIYQETQYF.

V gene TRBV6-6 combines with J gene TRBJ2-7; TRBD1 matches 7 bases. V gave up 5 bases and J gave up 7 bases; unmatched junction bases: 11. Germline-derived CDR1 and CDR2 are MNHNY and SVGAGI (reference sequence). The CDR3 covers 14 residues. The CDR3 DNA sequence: TGTGCCAGCAGTAAACACAGGGGAATGGGTGAGCAGTACTTC. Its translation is CASSKHRGMGEQYF.

This chain's CDR3 is CASSSIAGSETQYF. The CDR3 region has the DNA TGTGCCAGCAGTTCAATAGCGGGGTCAGAGACCCAGTACTTC. The chain has TRBV27 and TRBJ2-5, with 8 bases aligning to TRBD2. The CDR3 is 14 residues long. Germline V lookup: CDR1 MNHEY, CDR2 SMNVEV (reference sequence). V shed 4 bases and J 4 bases; nucleotides not matched to a gene: 5.